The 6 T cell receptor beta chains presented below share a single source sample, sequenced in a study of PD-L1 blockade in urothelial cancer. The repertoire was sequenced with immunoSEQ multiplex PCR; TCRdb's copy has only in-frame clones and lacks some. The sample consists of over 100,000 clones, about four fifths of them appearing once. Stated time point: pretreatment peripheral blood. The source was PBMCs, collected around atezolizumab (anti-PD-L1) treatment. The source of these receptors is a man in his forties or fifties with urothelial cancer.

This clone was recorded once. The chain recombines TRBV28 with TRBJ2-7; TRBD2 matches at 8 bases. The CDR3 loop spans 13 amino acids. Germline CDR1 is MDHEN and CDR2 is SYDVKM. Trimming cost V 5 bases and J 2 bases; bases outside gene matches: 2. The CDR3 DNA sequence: TGTGCCAGCAGTCGGGGGGGCCCCTACGAGCAGTACTTC. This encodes CASSRGGPYEQYF.

DNA for the CDR3: TGTGCCAGCAGTTTCCAACTCCAGGGTTTGGAGACCCAGTACTTC. Its protein product is CASSFQLQGLETQYF. This rearrangement joins TRBV28 to TRBJ2-5; possibly TRBD1 for D (5 bases). The CDR3 runs 15 residues. Trimming took 3 bases from V and 5 from J, leaving 16 bases between them. Germline V gene data show CDR1 as MDHEN and CDR2 as SYDVKM.

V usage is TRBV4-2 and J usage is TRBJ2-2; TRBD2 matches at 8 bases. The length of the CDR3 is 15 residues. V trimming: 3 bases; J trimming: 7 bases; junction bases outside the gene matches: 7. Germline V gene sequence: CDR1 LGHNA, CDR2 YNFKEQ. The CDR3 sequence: CASSQRREGVGELFF. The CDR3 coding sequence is TGTGCCAGCAGCCAGCGTCGGGAGGGGGTCGGGGAGCTGTTTTTT.

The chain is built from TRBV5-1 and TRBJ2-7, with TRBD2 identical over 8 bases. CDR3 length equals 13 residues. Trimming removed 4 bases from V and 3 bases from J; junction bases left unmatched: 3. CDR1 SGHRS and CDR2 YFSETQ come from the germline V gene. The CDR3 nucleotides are TGCGCCAGCAGCCCGACTAGCGACTACGAGCAGTACTTC. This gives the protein CASSPTSDYEQYF.

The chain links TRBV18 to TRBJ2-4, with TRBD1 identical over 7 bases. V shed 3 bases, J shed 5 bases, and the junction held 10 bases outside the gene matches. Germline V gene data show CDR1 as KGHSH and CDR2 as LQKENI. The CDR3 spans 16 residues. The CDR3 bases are TGTGCCAGCTCACCCCGCGCGGACAGGTCCCAAAACATTCAGTACTTC. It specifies CASSPRADRSQNIQYF.

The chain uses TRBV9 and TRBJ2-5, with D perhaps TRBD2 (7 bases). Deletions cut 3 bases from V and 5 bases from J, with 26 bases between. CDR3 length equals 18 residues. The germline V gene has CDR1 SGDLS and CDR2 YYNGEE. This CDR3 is CASSGGLAGAFGGETQYF. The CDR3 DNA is TGTGCCAGCAGCGGGGGGCTGGCGGGAGCTTTCGGGGGTGAGACCCAGTACTTC.